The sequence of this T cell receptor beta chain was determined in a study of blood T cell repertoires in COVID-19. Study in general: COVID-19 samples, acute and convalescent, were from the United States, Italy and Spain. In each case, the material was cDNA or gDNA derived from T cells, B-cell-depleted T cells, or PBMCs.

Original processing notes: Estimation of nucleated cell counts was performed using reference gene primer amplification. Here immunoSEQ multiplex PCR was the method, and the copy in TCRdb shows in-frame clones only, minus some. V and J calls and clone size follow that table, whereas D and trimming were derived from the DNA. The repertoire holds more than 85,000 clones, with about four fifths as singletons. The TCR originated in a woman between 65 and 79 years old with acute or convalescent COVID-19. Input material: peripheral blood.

CDR3 residues: CASSLGGTSEKLFF. The CDR3 region has the DNA TGCGCCAGCAGCTTGGGCGGGACCAGTGAAAAACTGTTTTTT. The chain recombines TRBV5-1 with TRBJ1-4; possibly TRBD1 for D (5 bases). The CDR3 contains 14 residues. The ends were cut back, 0 bases at V and 7 bases at J, with 10 bases in the middle. Germline CDR1 and CDR2: SGHRS and YFSETQ.